The 21 T cell receptor beta chains below come from one sample, sequenced in a study of cytomegalovirus exposure and HLA in healthy donors. The PCR was carried out with 60 Vbeta primers and 13 Jbeta primers. TCRdb keeps only in-frame clones here, not all; method: immunoSEQ multiplex PCR. In the table there are about 150,000 clones, roughly 68% of which are singletons. The specimen sequenced was PBMCs. All receptors derive from a man aged 60 to 69 in good health and CMV-seronegative.

The chain recombines TRBV2 with TRBJ2-2; TRBD2 agrees at 12 bases. The trim removed 6 bases at V and 4 bases at J, leaving 9 bases unmatched. The germline gives CDR1 SNHLY, CDR2 FYNNEI. The CDR3 has 17 amino acids. CDR3 sequence reads: CASRRLAGASVTGELFF. The CDR3, as DNA: TGTGCCAGCAGAAGACTAGCGGGAGCTTCGGTCACCGGGGAGCTGTTTTTT. Full variable domain (rest looked up from reference TRBV2 and TRBJ2-2): EPEVTQTPSHQVTQMGQEVILRCVPISNHLYFYWYRQILGQKVEFLVSFYNNEISEKSEIFDDQFSVERPDGSNFTLKIRSTKLEDSAMYFCASRRLAGASVTGELFFGEGSRLTVL.

The chain employs TRBV5-1 and TRBJ2-7; 8 bases map to TRBD1. From germline, CDR1 is SGHRS and CDR2 YFSETQ. The ends lost 1 base at V and 0 bases at J; junction bases unmatched: 6. The CDR3 is 16 residues long. The CDR3 sequence is CASSLMGTGVSYEQYF. The DNA for the CDR3 is TGCGCCAGCAGCTTGATGGGGACAGGTGTCTCCTACGAGCAGTACTTC.

The chain couples TRBV27 to TRBJ2-1, with D tentatively TRBD2 (6 bases). CDR3 size: 15 residues. Germline V gene lookup returns CDR1 MNHEY and CDR2 SMNVEV (reference sequence). The ends were cut back, 2 bases at V and 4 bases at J, with 12 bases in the middle. DNA of the CDR3: TGTGCCAGCAGTTTAATGGGACTCCAGTACAATGAGCAGTTCTTC. Translating it yields CASSLMGLQYNEQFF.

This clone turned up a few times. J is TRBJ2-7 and V is TRBV2; D is unresolved. The germline V gene encodes CDR1 SNHLY and CDR2 FYNNEI. V lost 6 bases and J 3 bases, leaving 15 bases between the germline ends. This CDR3 comprises 14 residues. CDR3 amino acids: CASSADGANYEQYF. The CDR3 DNA sequence: TGTGCCAGCAGCGCCGACGGAGCCAACTACGAGCAGTACTTC.

This clone was found a few times. The rearrangement joins TRBV5-1 to TRBJ2-1; D is perhaps TRBD2 (6 bases). Germline lookup yields CDR1 SGHRS and CDR2 YFSETQ. CDR3 length equals 15 residues. The V gene lost 2 bases and the J gene lost 1 base, with 10 bases spanning the gap. The CDR3 sequence: CASSLAGTSYNEQFF. The CDR3 coding sequence is TGCGCCAGCAGCTTAGCGGGTACGTCCTACAATGAGCAGTTCTTC.

The chain has TRBV7-9 and TRBJ2-7; TRBD1 agrees at 10 bases. Germline values: CDR1 SEHNR, CDR2 FQNEAQ (reference sequence). The length of the CDR3 is 16 residues. Unmatched junction bases numbered 7, after V lost 0 bases and J lost 5 bases. The CDR3 loop is CASSLARTGGVDEQYF. In DNA form, the CDR3 reads TGTGCCAGCAGCTTAGCACGGACAGGGGGGGTGGACGAGCAGTACTTC.

V gene TRBV6-5 combines with J gene TRBJ1-2; 8 positions agree with TRBD1. Germline CDR1 and CDR2: MNHEY and SVGAGI. The ends lost 0 bases at V and 7 bases at J; junction bases unmatched: 1. This CDR3 has 13 residues. This CDR3 is CASSYSDRVGYTF. CDR3 in DNA: TGTGCCAGCAGTTACTCGGACAGGGTTGGCTACACCTTC.

This chain links TRBV7-6 with TRBJ2-7; 15 bases fit TRBD2. CDR3 length: 16 residues. Trimming cost V 1 base and J 2 bases; bases outside gene matches: 0. The germline CDR1 and CDR2 sequences are SGHVS and FNYEAQ. The CDR3 here is CASSLGTSGRAYEQYF. CDR3 in DNA: TGTGCCAGCAGCTTAGGGACTAGCGGGAGGGCCTACGAGCAGTACTTC. Filled out from reference TRBV7-6 and TRBJ2-7, the complete variable domain reads GAGVSQSPRYKVTKRGQDVALRCDPISGHVSLYWYRQALGQGPEFLTYFNYEAQQDKSGLPNDRFSAERPEGSISTLTIQRTEQRDSAMYRCASSLGTSGRAYEQYFGPGTRLTVT.

This clone was seen a single time. The rearrangement links TRBV5-8 to TRBJ1-2; 10 bases line up with TRBD1. CDR1 and CDR2 from the germline V gene are SGHTS and YDEGEE. After removal of 4 bases from V and 5 bases from J, the junction contained 5 bases not matched to a gene. The length of the CDR3 is 14 residues. The CDR3 coding sequence is TGTGCCAGCAGCCCCCGGACAGGGGGGTATGGCTACACCTTC. This codes for CASSPRTGGYGYTF.

This clone has a handful of counts. CDR3 in amino acids: CASSQDRDGGYTF. DNA of the CDR3: TGTGCCAGCAGCCAGGACAGGGACGGTGGCTACACCTTC. This sequence joins TRBV7-3 and TRBJ1-2, with 8 nucleotides matching TRBD1. CDR3 length: 13 residues. V shed 5 bases, J shed 7 bases, and the junction held 6 bases outside the gene matches. Per the germline V gene, CDR1 is SGHTA and CDR2 is FQGTGA.

The CDR3 reads CASSQDLSSGAIYNEQFF. DNA for the CDR3: TGCGCCAGCAGCCAAGATCTGTCTAGCGGGGCGATCTACAATGAGCAGTTCTTC. J is TRBJ2-1 and V is TRBV4-3; 9 bases agree with TRBD2. This CDR3 contains 18 residues. Per germline, CDR1 LGHNA and CDR2 YSLEER. J was trimmed by 3 bases and V by 0 bases; bases with no gene match: 9.

The chain recombines TRBV7-6 with TRBJ2-5; 8 bases fit TRBD1. This CDR3 is 14 amino acids long. Germline V gene data show CDR1 as SGHVS and CDR2 as FNYEAQ. The V segment lost 0 bases and the J segment 4 bases; nucleotides outside the gene matches: 1. The CDR3 DNA reads as TGTGCCAGCAGCTTAGCACAGGGGGGAGAGACCCAGTACTTC. The encoded protein is CASSLAQGGETQYF. The full variable domain, with the rest looked up from reference TRBV7-6 and TRBJ2-5, is GAGVSQSPRYKVTKRGQDVALRCDPISGHVSLYWYRQALGQGPEFLTYFNYEAQQDKSGLPNDRFSAERPEGSISTLTIQRTEQRDSAMYRCASSLAQGGETQYFGPGTRLLVL.

This clone showed up just a few times. The gene calls are TRBV5-1 and TRBJ2-7; D perhaps matches TRBD2 (6 bases). The CDR3 covers 17 residues. The V gene's germline CDR1 is SGHRS and CDR2 YFSETQ. V was pared by 0 bases and J by 0 bases, with 16 bases between. CDR3 sequence reads: CASSLEALAGISYEQYF. The DNA of the CDR3 is TGCGCCAGCAGCTTGGAAGCTCTTGCGGGAATCTCCTACGAGCAGTACTTC.

The genes are TRBV5-1 and TRBJ1-2, with TRBD1 matching over 7 bases. Unmatched junction bases numbered 12, after V lost 4 bases and J lost 0 bases. CDR1 is SGHRS, CDR2 YFSETQ, per germline. The CDR3 is 17 residues long. The CDR3 DNA follows: TGCGCCAGCAGCGCCGGGACAGAGCCCCTTACTAACTATGGCTACACCTTC. Protein product: CASSAGTEPLTNYGYTF.

This chain uses TRBV6-1 with TRBJ2-3, with 7 bases that match TRBD2. The V gene end was trimmed by 4 bases and the J gene end by 2 bases; junction bases not matched to a gene: 3. The CDR3 spans 14 residues. Looked up from germline, CDR1 is MNHNS and CDR2 is SASEGT. CDR3 in amino acids: CASSVTSATDTQYF. The CDR3 coding sequence is TGTGCCAGCAGTGTAACTAGCGCCACAGATACGCAGTATTTT.

The chain recombines TRBV27 with TRBJ1-4; TRBD1 matches at 9 bases. Trimming cost V 11 bases and J 8 bases; bases outside gene matches: 6. Looked up from germline, CDR1 is MNHEY and CDR2 is SMNVEV (reference sequence). This CDR3 is built from 12 residues. As DNA, the CDR3 is TGTGCCGTCGGACAGGGGCGCGAAAAACTGTTTTTT. This translates into CAVGQGREKLFF. Filled out from reference TRBV27 and TRBJ1-4, the complete variable domain reads EAQVTQNPRYLITVTGKKLTVTCSQNMNHEYMSWYRQDPGLGLRQIYYSMNVEVTDKGDVPEGYKVSRKEKRNFPLILESPSPNQTSLYFCAVGQGREKLFFGSGTQLSVL.

This clone has a single count. The V call is TRBV7-2, the J call TRBJ1-4; 7 nucleotides match TRBD1. V was pared by 2 bases and J by 3 bases, with 3 bases of the junction left unmatched. There are 15 residues in the CDR3. Germline lookup yields CDR1 SGHTA and CDR2 FQGNSA. The CDR3 coding sequence is TGTGCCAGCAGCTTACCGGACAGGTCTAATGAAAAACTGTTTTTT. Translated, it gives CASSLPDRSNEKLFF.

The CDR3 reads CASSLTLATDSSYNEQFF. The DNA for the CDR3 is TGTGCCAGCAGTTTAACCCTAGCGACCGACTCCTCCTACAATGAGCAGTTCTTC. V is TRBV11-3 and J is TRBJ2-1, with D tentatively TRBD2 (6 bases). Germline assignment: CDR1 SGHNT and CDR2 YENEEA. The CDR3 spans 18 residues. Trimming left V 6 bases short and J 0 bases short, with 21 bases between. Drawing the rest from reference TRBV11-3 and TRBJ2-1, the complete variable domain is EAGVVQSPRYKIIEKKQPVAFWCNPISGHNTLYWYLQNLGQGPELLIRYENEEAVDDSQLPKDRFSAERLKGVDSTLKIQPAELGDSAVYLCASSLTLATDSSYNEQFFGPGTRLTVL.

This clone was counted once. The chain carries TRBV6-6 and TRBJ2-7; a possible D gene is TRBD1 (7 bases). The CDR3 has 13 residues. Germline V gives CDR1 MNHNY, CDR2 SVGAGI (reference sequence). Trimming took off 2 bases at V and 6 bases at J, with 11 bases between the two ends. The CDR3 nucleotides are TGTGCCAGCAGTTACAGACAGGGAGGCGAGCAGTACTTC. This translates into CASSYRQGGEQYF.

This chain links TRBV15 with TRBJ2-3; D is unclear. This CDR3 is 16 amino acids long. The germline V and J ends were trimmed by 0 bases and 4 bases, with 14 bases remaining between them. In germline, CDR1 is LNHNV, CDR2 YYDKDF (reference sequence). For the CDR3, the DNA is TGTGCCACCAGCAGAGACAACCCTAGAGTTGCAGATACGCAGTATTTT. As protein: CATSRDNPRVADTQYF.

The genes are TRBV27 and TRBJ2-7, with D perhaps matching TRBD2 (6 bases). Looked up from germline, CDR1 is MNHEY and CDR2 is SMNVEV (reference sequence). The CDR3 is 14 amino acids. The germline V and J ends were trimmed by 6 bases and 2 bases, with 14 bases remaining between them. The CDR3 sequence is CASSQRVNPYEQYF. In DNA form, the CDR3 reads TGTGCCAGCAGCCAGCGGGTCAACCCCTACGAGCAGTACTTC.